This section outlines one T cell receptor beta chain sequence together with its context. The naive CD8 fraction comprised CD45RO-negative cells positively selected for CCR7 and excluded terminally differentiated effector memory CD45RA+ cells. There were only Caucasian adults among the donors, and all lived in Nashville, Tennessee. This entry belongs to a study of shared clonotypes between healthy human individuals. Repertoires were generated with immunoSEQ multiplex PCR, while TCRdb's copy carries only in-frame clones and drops some. The table records fewer than 1 million clones, 96% of them present only once. The CDR3 length is 13 residues. In germline, CDR1 is MDHEN, CDR2 SYDVKM. V gave up 9 bases and J gave up 1 base; unmatched junction bases: 4.

This chain joins TRBV28 and TRBJ2-3, with 7 bases identical to TRBD1. The sample consisted of naive CD8+ T cells sorted from blood. This TCR derives from a man aged 25-45 years in good health. CDR3 bases: TGTGCCAGTACGGGACAGCGCACAGATACGCAGTATTTT. Amino acid sequence: CASTGQRTDTQYF.